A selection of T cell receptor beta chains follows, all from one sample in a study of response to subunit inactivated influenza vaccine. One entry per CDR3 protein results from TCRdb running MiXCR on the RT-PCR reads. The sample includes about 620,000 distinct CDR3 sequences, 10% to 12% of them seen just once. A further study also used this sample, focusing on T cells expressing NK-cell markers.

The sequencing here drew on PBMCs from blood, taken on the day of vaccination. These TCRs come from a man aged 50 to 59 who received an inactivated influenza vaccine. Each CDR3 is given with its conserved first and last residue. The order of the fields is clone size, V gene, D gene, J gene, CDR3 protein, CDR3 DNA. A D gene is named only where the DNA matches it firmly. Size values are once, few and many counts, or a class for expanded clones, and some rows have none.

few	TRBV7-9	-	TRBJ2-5	CARGDQYF	TGTGCCAGAGGGGACCAGTACTTC
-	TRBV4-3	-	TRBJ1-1	CASSQDIGTEAFF	TGCGCCAGCAGCCAAGATATCGGGACAGAAGCTTTCTTT
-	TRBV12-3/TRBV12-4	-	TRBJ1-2	CASSFGLRGYTF	TGTGCCAGCAGTTTCGGATTAAGAGGCTACACCTTC
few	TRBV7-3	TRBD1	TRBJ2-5	CASSMDRKETQYF	TGTGCCAGCAGTATGGACAGGAAAGAGACCCAGTACTTC
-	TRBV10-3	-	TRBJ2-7	CAISEGGLSSYEQYF	TGTGCCATCAGTGAGGGGGGTCTGAGCTCCTACGAGCAGTACTTC
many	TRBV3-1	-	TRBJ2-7	CASSQGLTSYEQYF	TGTGCCAGCAGCCAAGGGCTTACCTCCTACGAGCAGTACTTC
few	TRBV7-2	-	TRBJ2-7	CASSLIFSEQYF	TGTGCCAGCAGCTTAATCTTCAGCGAGCAGTACTTC
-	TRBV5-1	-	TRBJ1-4	CASSAAEAPHEKLFF	TGCGCCAGCAGCGCGGCGGAGGCCCCTCATGAAAAACTGTTTTTT
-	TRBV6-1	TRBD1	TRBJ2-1	CASSEAEAGTGDNEQFF	TGTGCCAGCAGTGAAGCAGAAGCCGGGACAGGAGACAATGAGCAGTTCTTC
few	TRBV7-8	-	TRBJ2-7	CASSLVIGRLTYEQYF	TGTGCCAGCAGCTTAGTTATAGGCAGGCTTACCTACGAGCAGTACTTC
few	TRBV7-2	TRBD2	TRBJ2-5	CASSPSGAETQYF	TGTGCCAGCAGTCCTAGCGGGGCAGAGACCCAGTACTTC
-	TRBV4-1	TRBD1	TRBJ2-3	CASSQQGTGTQYF	TGCGCCAGCAGCCAACAGGGGACAGGGACGCAGTATTTT
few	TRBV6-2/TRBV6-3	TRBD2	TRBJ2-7	CASSYHTGLAGAPFSYEQYF	TGTGCCAGCAGTTACCACACGGGACTAGCGGGGGCCCCCTTCTCCTACGAGCAGTACTTC
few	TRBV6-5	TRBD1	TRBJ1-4	CASSYSPGTGGGEKLFF	TGTGCCAGCAGTTACAGTCCCGGGACAGGGGGCGGTGAAAAACTGTTTTTT
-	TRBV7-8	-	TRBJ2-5	CASSLSREETQYF	TGTGCCAGCAGCTTATCTCGGGAAGAGACCCAGTACTTC
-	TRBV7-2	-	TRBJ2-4	CASSLPGGASKNIQYF	TGTGCCAGCAGCTTACCGGGGGGCGCGTCCAAAAACATTCAGTACTTC
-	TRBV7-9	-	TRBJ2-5	CASNPQETQYF	TGTGCCAGTAATCCACAAGAGACCCAGTACTTC
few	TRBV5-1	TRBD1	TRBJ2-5	CASRWDREDTQYF	TGCGCCAGCAGATGGGACAGGGAGGATACCCAGTACTTC
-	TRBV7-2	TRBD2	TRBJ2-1	CASSLARLAGARPDEQFF	TGTGCCAGCAGCTTAGCGCGGCTAGCGGGGGCCCGGCCGGATGAGCAGTTCTTC
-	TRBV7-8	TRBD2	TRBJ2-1	CASSHGLAGVYEQFF	TGTGCCAGCAGCCATGGACTAGCGGGAGTCTATGAGCAGTTCTTC
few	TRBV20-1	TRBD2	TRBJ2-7	CSARDGIAGGQYQQYF	TGCAGTGCTAGAGATGGGATAGCGGGGGGGCAATACCAGCAGTACTTC
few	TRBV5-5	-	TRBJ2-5	CASSLAGHSQETQYF	TGTGCCAGCAGCTTGGCGGGACACTCCCAAGAGACCCAGTACTTC
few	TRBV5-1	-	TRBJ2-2	CASSAGLNTGELFF	TGCGCCAGCAGCGCGGGACTGAACACCGGGGAGCTGTTTTTT
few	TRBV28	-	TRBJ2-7	CASTARLGLGSGYEQYF	TGTGCCTCTACTGCACGTCTGGGGTTGGGCTCTGGCTACGAGCAGTACTTC
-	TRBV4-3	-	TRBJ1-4	CASSQGAGLGEKLFF	TGCGCCAGCAGCCAAGGAGCAGGGCTAGGGGAAAAACTGTTTTTT
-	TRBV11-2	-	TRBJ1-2	CASTPDRDTNLYGYTF	TGTGCCAGCACCCCAGACCGGGACACAAATCTCTATGGCTACACCTTC
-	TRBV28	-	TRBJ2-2	CASSFPSQGLGELFF	TGTGCCAGCAGTTTCCCCTCACAGGGTCTCGGGGAGCTGTTTTTT
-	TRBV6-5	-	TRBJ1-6	CASKDGYSPLHF	TGTGCCAGCAAGGACGGGTATTCACCCCTCCACTTT
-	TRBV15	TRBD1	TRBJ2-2	CATSRDRLTKKGQGDTGELFF	TGTGCCACCAGCAGAGATCGGTTGACGAAAAAAGGACAGGGGGACACCGGGGAGCTGTTTTTT
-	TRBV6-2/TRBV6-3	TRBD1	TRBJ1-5	CASSTPTGTNQPQHF	TGTGCCAGCAGTACCCCGACAGGGACCAATCAGCCCCAGCATTTT
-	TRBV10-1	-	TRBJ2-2	CASSDYGGSDTGELFF	TGCGCCAGCAGTGACTATGGGGGGTCGGACACCGGGGAGCTGTTTTTT
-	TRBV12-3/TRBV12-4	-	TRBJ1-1	CATVSLRGRTEAFF	TGTGCCACCGTCTCACTCCGGGGACGCACTGAAGCTTTCTTT
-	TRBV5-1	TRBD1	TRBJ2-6	CASSLDAGGVFSGANVLTF	TGCGCCAGCAGCTTGGATGCAGGGGGTGTGTTCTCTGGGGCCAACGTCCTGACTTTC
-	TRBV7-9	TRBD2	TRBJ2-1	CASRRPLAGRGNEQFF	TGTGCCAGCAGGCGGCCCCTAGCGGGGAGAGGTAATGAGCAGTTCTTC
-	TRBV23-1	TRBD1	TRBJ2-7	CAGAGTGHYEQYF	TGCGCCGGTGCCGGGACAGGTCATTACGAGCAGTACTTC
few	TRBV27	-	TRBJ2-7	CASTRRPTYEQYF	TGTGCCAGTACCCGGCGGCCCACCTACGAGCAGTACTTC
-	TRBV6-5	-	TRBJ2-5	CASSYSGKETQYF	TGTGCCAGCAGTTACTCCGGGAAAGAGACCCAGTACTTC
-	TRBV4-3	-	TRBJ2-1	CASSQGTVGGYNEQFF	TGCGCCAGCAGCCAAGGGACAGTCGGAGGGTACAATGAGCAGTTCTTC
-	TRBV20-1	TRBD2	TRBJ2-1	CSARDGTSGGQEQFF	TGCAGTGCTAGAGATGGGACTAGCGGGGGGCAGGAGCAGTTCTTC
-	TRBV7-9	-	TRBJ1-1	CASSFETHPSGAFF	TGTGCCAGCAGCTTCGAGACTCATCCCAGTGGGGCTTTCTTT
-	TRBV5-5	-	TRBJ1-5	CASSLSRAFNQPQHF	TGTGCCAGCAGCTTGTCCAGGGCCTTCAATCAGCCCCAGCATTTT
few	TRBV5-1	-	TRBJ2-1	CASSLTAMGYNEQFF	TGCGCCAGCAGCTTGACTGCAATGGGCTACAATGAGCAGTTCTTC
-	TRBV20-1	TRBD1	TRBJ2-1	CSAREWTGDNEQFF	TGCAGTGCTAGGGAGTGGACAGGGGACAATGAGCAGTTCTTC